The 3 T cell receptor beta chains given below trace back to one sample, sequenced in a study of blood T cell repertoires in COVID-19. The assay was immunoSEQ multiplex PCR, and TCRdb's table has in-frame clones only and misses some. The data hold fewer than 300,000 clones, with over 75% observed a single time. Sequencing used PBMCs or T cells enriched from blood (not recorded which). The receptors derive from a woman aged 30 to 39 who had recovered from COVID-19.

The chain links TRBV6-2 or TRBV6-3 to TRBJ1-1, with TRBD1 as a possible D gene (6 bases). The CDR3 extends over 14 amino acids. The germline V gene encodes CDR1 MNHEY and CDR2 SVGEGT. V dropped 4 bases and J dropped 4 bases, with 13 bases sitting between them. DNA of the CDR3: TGTGCCAGCAGTTCACATCAGGGGACCACTGAAGCTTTCTTT. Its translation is CASSSHQGTTEAFF.

Here the CDR3 DNA reads TGTGCCACGGGAAAGCGGGGGGCAAATCAGCCCCAGCATTTT. It is translated as CATGKRGANQPQHF. The chain carries TRBV24-1 and TRBJ1-5, with a tentative D call TRBD1 (6 bases). This CDR3 is 14 amino acids long. Trimming stripped 10 bases from V and 4 bases from J, with 16 bases between. Germline CDR1 KGHDR, CDR2 SFDVKD.

This CDR3 reads CASSEEWGGAYEQYF. CDR3 DNA sequence: TGTGCCAGCAGTGAAGAATGGGGGGGGGCCTACGAGCAGTACTTC. This chain joins TRBV6-1 and TRBJ2-7; 7 bases align to TRBD2. The CDR3 consists of 15 residues. With 1 base clipped from V and 2 bases from J, the junction kept 5 bases outside the gene matches. Germline CDR1 reads MNHNS; CDR2 reads SASEGT.